These T cell receptor beta chains were read from a single sample in a study of blood T cell repertoires in COVID-19. Profiling relied on immunoSEQ multiplex PCR, and the TCRdb table lists in-frame clones only, not all of them. Of 300,000 to 350,000 clones listed, around 90% are singletons. The sample was peripheral blood. The receptors were gathered from a young man with active or convalescent COVID-19. Each CDR3 is given with its conserved first and last residue. A D gene is named only where the DNA matches it firmly. Rows may omit the clone size; those that give it use once, few, many or a size class.

J: TRBJ2-2
V: TRBV7-2
size: .
D: .
CDR3: CASSLSLGLGDGELFF
DNA: TGTGCCAGCAGCTTATCTCTGGGTCTAGGGGACGGGGAGCTGTTTTTT

J: TRBJ2-3
V: TRBV15
size: .
D: .
CDR3: CATKEGTSTDTQYF
DNA: TGTGCCACCAAGGAGGGGACGAGCACAGATACGCAGTATTTT

J: TRBJ2-3
V: TRBV2
size: .
D: TRBD2
CDR3: CASLRLAGPTDTQYF
DNA: TGTGCCAGCCTAAGACTAGCGGGACCGACAGATACGCAGTATTTT

J: TRBJ1-6
V: TRBV15
size: .
D: TRBD1
CDR3: CATSRDRGGNSPLHF
DNA: TGTGCCACCAGCAGGGACAGGGGGGGCAATTCACCCCTCCACTTT

J: TRBJ1-2
V: TRBV12-3/TRBV12-4
size: .
D: .
CDR3: CASSFPGYGGYTF
DNA: TGTGCCAGCAGTTTCCCAGGGTACGGCGGCTACACCTTC

J: TRBJ2-1
V: TRBV9
size: .
D: TRBD2
CDR3: CASSERGLAGVYNEQFF
DNA: TGTGCCAGCAGCGAAAGAGGTCTAGCGGGAGTCTACAATGAGCAGTTCTTC

J: TRBJ2-1
V: TRBV28
size: .
D: .
CDR3: CASSLFRLDSHNEQFF
DNA: TGTGCCAGCAGTTTATTCCGACTAGACTCCCACAATGAGCAGTTCTTC

J: TRBJ2-1
V: TRBV6-5
size: .
D: .
CDR3: CASSYLGGLDNEQFF
DNA: TGTGCCAGCAGTTACTTGGGGGGTCTAGACAATGAGCAGTTCTTC

J: TRBJ1-5
V: TRBV6-4
size: .
D: TRBD1
CDR3: CASSHRGDGNQPQHF
DNA: TGTGCCAGCAGTCACAGGGGTGACGGCAATCAGCCCCAGCATTTT

J: TRBJ2-3
V: TRBV15
size: .
D: .
CDR3: CATTAGTGVDTQYF
DNA: TGTGCCACCACAGCAGGTACGGGAGTGGATACGCAGTATTTT

J: TRBJ2-1
V: TRBV7-8
size: .
D: TRBD2
CDR3: CASSSPGGPTSYNEQFF
DNA: TGTGCCAGCAGCTCCCCGGGGGGGCCTACCTCCTACAATGAGCAGTTCTTC

J: TRBJ2-3
V: TRBV24-1
size: .
D: TRBD2
CDR3: CATSRLAGGDTQYF
DNA: TGTGCCACCTCTAGACTAGCGGGAGGAGATACGCAGTATTTT

J: TRBJ1-2
V: TRBV13
size: .
D: .
CDR3: CASSLAQEGYTF
DNA: TGTGCCAGCAGCTTAGCACAGGAAGGCTACACCTTC

J: TRBJ1-2
V: TRBV25-1
size: .
D: TRBD1
CDR3: CASSETGKPYGYTF
DNA: TGTGCCAGCAGTGAGACAGGGAAACCCTATGGCTACACCTTC

J: TRBJ2-7
V: TRBV23-1
size: .
D: .
CDR3: CAKRTVPYEQYF
DNA: TGCGCCAAACGGACAGTACCCTACGAGCAGTACTTC

J: TRBJ2-4
V: TRBV5-1
size: .
D: TRBD1
CDR3: CASSLGQGAIQYF
DNA: TGCGCCAGCAGCTTGGGACAGGGGGCCATTCAGTACTTC

J: TRBJ1-3
V: TRBV7-9
size: .
D: TRBD1
CDR3: CASSLGTGSRNTIYF
DNA: TGTGCCAGCAGCCTCGGGACAGGGAGTAGAAACACCATATATTTT

J: TRBJ1-4
V: TRBV7-6
size: .
D: TRBD1
CDR3: CASSFGDRPWNGGMFF
DNA: TGTGCCAGCAGCTTTGGGGACAGGCCCTGGAATGGAGGGATGTTTTTT

J: TRBJ1-5
V: TRBV4-3
size: .
D: .
CDR3: CASSQDMSSNQPQHF
DNA: TGCGCCAGCAGCCAAGATATGAGTAGCAATCAGCCCCAGCATTTT

J: TRBJ1-1
V: TRBV6-5
size: .
D: .
CDR3: CASSTTVNTEAFF
DNA: TGTGCCAGCAGTACGACAGTGAACACTGAAGCTTTCTTT

J: TRBJ1-2
V: TRBV29-1
size: .
D: .
CDR3: CSVEDQRIYGYTF
DNA: TGCAGCGTTGAAGATCAGCGGATCTATGGCTACACCTTC

J: TRBJ1-4
V: TRBV4-1
size: .
D: .
CDR3: CASSQEQATNEKLFF
DNA: TGCGCCAGCAGCCAAGAACAAGCAACTAATGAAAAACTGTTTTTT

J: TRBJ2-5
V: TRBV3-1/TRBV3-2
size: .
D: TRBD2
CDR3: CASSLLAGVQETQYF
DNA: TGTGCCAGCAGCTTACTAGCGGGGGTTCAAGAGACCCAGTACTTC

J: TRBJ2-3
V: TRBV4-1
size: .
D: TRBD2
CDR3: CASSQETSGGAGQFPTDTQYF
DNA: TGCGCCAGCAGCCAGGAAACTAGCGGGGGGGCGGGTCAATTTCCAACAGATACGCAGTATTTT

J: TRBJ2-1
V: TRBV7-2
size: .
D: .
CDR3: CASSLRRGALEQFF
DNA: TGTGCCAGCAGCCTTCGCCGGGGGGCCCTTGAGCAGTTCTTC

J: TRBJ1-2
V: TRBV27
size: .
D: TRBD1
CDR3: CASRYQGADGYTF
DNA: TGTGCCAGCAGATATCAGGGGGCGGATGGCTACACCTTC

J: TRBJ1-6
V: TRBV19
size: .
D: TRBD1
CDR3: CASSPGTGNNSPLHF
DNA: TGTGCCAGCTCCCCTGGGACAGGGAATAATTCACCCCTCCACTTT

J: TRBJ1-1
V: TRBV5-1
size: .
D: .
CDR3: CASSYLTGNTEAFF
DNA: TGCGCCAGCAGCTACCTGACAGGTAACACTGAAGCTTTCTTT

J: TRBJ1-2
V: TRBV7-9
size: .
D: TRBD1
CDR3: CAIPDTGDYGYTF
DNA: TGTGCGATTCCCGACACAGGGGACTATGGCTACACCTTC

J: TRBJ1-6
V: TRBV11-2
size: .
D: TRBD1
CDR3: CASSSSDRQYNSPLHF
DNA: TGTGCCAGCAGCTCGTCGGACAGGCAATATAATTCACCCCTCCACTTT

J: TRBJ2-7
V: TRBV27
size: .
D: .
CDR3: CASSNSGPSYEQYF
DNA: TGTGCCAGCAGTAACAGCGGTCCCTCCTACGAGCAGTACTTC

J: TRBJ1-6
V: TRBV9
size: .
D: .
CDR3: CASSPGNEGSPLHF
DNA: TGTGCCAGCAGCCCCGGGAACGAGGGATCACCCCTCCACTTT

J: TRBJ2-1
V: TRBV7-2
size: .
D: .
CDR3: CASSPGRGTYNEQFF
DNA: TGTGCCAGCAGCCCCGGCAGGGGCACCTACAATGAGCAGTTCTTC

J: TRBJ2-7
V: TRBV4-3
size: .
D: TRBD1
CDR3: CASSQGQGPEQYF
DNA: TGCGCCAGCAGCCAAGGACAGGGCCCGGAGCAGTACTTC

J: TRBJ1-2
V: TRBV10-2
size: few
D: TRBD1
CDR3: CASGTGGGIRNYGYTF
DNA: TGCGCCAGCGGGACAGGGGGCGGAATACGGAACTATGGCTACACCTTC

J: TRBJ2-7
V: TRBV24-1
size: once
D: TRBD2
CDR3: CATSDTGTSGTYEQYF
DNA: TGTGCCACCAGTGATACCGGGACTAGCGGAACCTACGAGCAGTACTTC

J: TRBJ1-4
V: TRBV19
size: .
D: .
CDR3: CASSQALNEKLFF
DNA: TGTGCCAGTAGCCAGGCCCTTAATGAAAAACTGTTTTTT

J: TRBJ1-2
V: TRBV14
size: .
D: .
CDR3: CASSQDGGIYGYTF
DNA: TGTGCCAGCAGCCAAGACGGGGGAATCTATGGCTACACCTTC